Listed below are T cell receptor beta chains from one sample, sequenced in a study of blood T cell repertoires in COVID-19. Measured with immunoSEQ multiplex PCR; TCRdb has only the in-frame clones, and not every one. There are approximately 110,000 clones in the sample; less than 85% occur only once, and 18% lies in the top ten. Sequenced sample: peripheral blood. The receptor source for this set is an older woman with acute or convalescent COVID-19. CDR3s include the opening cysteine and the closing phenylalanine or tryptophan. The order of the fields is V gene, J gene, clone size, D gene, CDR3 length, CDR3 protein, CDR3 DNA. D genes are given only for firm matches. Clone size appears in some rows only: once, few, many, or a class for an expanded clone.

v_call: TRBV4-3; j_call: TRBJ2-7; clone_size: NA; d_call: TRBD1; cdr3_length: 15; cdr3_aa: CASSQGTGGGYEQYF; cdr3_nt: TGCGCCAGCAGCCAAGGGACAGGGGGCGGCTACGAGCAGTACTTC
v_call: TRBV19; j_call: TRBJ1-5; clone_size: NA; d_call: NA; cdr3_length: 14; cdr3_aa: CASSMGPGNQPQHF; cdr3_nt: TGTGCCAGTAGTATGGGGCCAGGCAATCAGCCCCAGCATTTT
v_call: TRBV30; j_call: TRBJ2-3; clone_size: NA; d_call: TRBD2; cdr3_length: 14; cdr3_aa: CAWSGLAVTDTQYF; cdr3_nt: TGTGCCTGGAGTGGACTAGCGGTCACAGATACGCAGTATTTT
v_call: TRBV4-3; j_call: TRBJ2-1; clone_size: NA; d_call: TRBD2; cdr3_length: 20; cdr3_aa: CASSQDVTSGRTSSYNEQFF; cdr3_nt: TGCGCCAGCAGCCAAGATGTCACTAGCGGGCGTACCAGCTCCTACAATGAGCAGTTCTTC
v_call: TRBV28; j_call: TRBJ2-7; clone_size: few; d_call: TRBD1; cdr3_length: 14; cdr3_aa: CASSTGTGKNEQYF; cdr3_nt: TGTGCCAGCAGTACCGGGACAGGGAAGAACGAGCAGTACTTC
v_call: TRBV6-1; j_call: TRBJ1-1; clone_size: NA; d_call: TRBD1; cdr3_length: 13; cdr3_aa: CASSFPDRTEAFF; cdr3_nt: TGTGCCAGCAGTTTTCCGGACAGGACTGAAGCTTTCTTT
v_call: TRBV2; j_call: TRBJ1-3; clone_size: NA; d_call: NA; cdr3_length: 15; cdr3_aa: CASNMDGISGNTIYF; cdr3_nt: TGTGCCAGCAACATGGACGGGATCTCTGGAAACACCATATATTTT
v_call: TRBV5-4; j_call: TRBJ2-3; clone_size: once; d_call: NA; cdr3_length: 15; cdr3_aa: CASGRGAEGTDTQYF; cdr3_nt: TGTGCCAGCGGGAGAGGAGCGGAGGGCACAGATACGCAGTATTTT
v_call: TRBV10-3; j_call: TRBJ2-2; clone_size: NA; d_call: TRBD1; cdr3_length: 14; cdr3_aa: CATSGQGVTGELFF; cdr3_nt: TGTGCCACCTCAGGACAGGGGGTCACCGGGGAGCTGTTTTTT
v_call: TRBV10-1; j_call: TRBJ2-3; clone_size: NA; d_call: NA; cdr3_length: 15; cdr3_aa: CASSEGGRVTDTQYF; cdr3_nt: TGCGCCAGCAGTGAGGGGGGCAGGGTCACAGATACGCAGTATTTT
v_call: TRBV11-3; j_call: TRBJ1-1; clone_size: NA; d_call: NA; cdr3_length: 13; cdr3_aa: CASSLRTNTEAFF; cdr3_nt: TGTGCCAGCAGCTTAAGGACAAACACTGAAGCTTTCTTT
v_call: TRBV10-3; j_call: TRBJ2-3; clone_size: NA; d_call: TRBD2; cdr3_length: 14; cdr3_aa: CAISSGGAADTQYF; cdr3_nt: TGTGCCATCAGCAGCGGGGGGGCAGCAGATACGCAGTATTTT
v_call: TRBV5-1; j_call: TRBJ2-7; clone_size: NA; d_call: TRBD1; cdr3_length: 15; cdr3_aa: CASSPPRTGAYEQYF; cdr3_nt: TGCGCCAGCAGCCCGCCCAGGACAGGGGCCTACGAGCAGTACTTC
v_call: TRBV2; j_call: TRBJ2-7; clone_size: NA; d_call: NA; cdr3_length: 11; cdr3_aa: CASSPFYEQYF; cdr3_nt: TGTGCCAGCAGTCCTTTCTACGAGCAGTACTTC
v_call: TRBV30; j_call: TRBJ2-1; clone_size: NA; d_call: TRBD1; cdr3_length: 15; cdr3_aa: CAWSDGTGSYNEQFF; cdr3_nt: TGTGCCTGGAGTGACGGGACAGGGTCTTACAATGAGCAGTTCTTC
v_call: TRBV4-3; j_call: TRBJ1-2; clone_size: NA; d_call: TRBD1; cdr3_length: 14; cdr3_aa: CASSQGTGNYGYTF; cdr3_nt: TGCGCCAGCAGCCAAGGGACAGGGAACTATGGCTACACCTTC
v_call: TRBV5-1; j_call: TRBJ1-1; clone_size: once; d_call: TRBD1; cdr3_length: 11; cdr3_aa: CASRDRVTAFF; cdr3_nt: TGCGCCAGCAGGGACAGGGTGACAGCTTTCTTT
v_call: TRBV28; j_call: TRBJ1-4; clone_size: NA; d_call: NA; cdr3_length: 14; cdr3_aa: CASRKTEPVRKLFF; cdr3_nt: TGTGCCAGCAGAAAAACCGAACCCGTCAGAAAACTGTTTTTT
v_call: TRBV19; j_call: TRBJ2-1; clone_size: NA; d_call: TRBD2; cdr3_length: 16; cdr3_aa: CASSRGTSGGNNEQFF; cdr3_nt: TGTGCCAGTAGTAGGGGGACTAGCGGGGGAAACAATGAGCAGTTCTTC
v_call: TRBV6-5; j_call: TRBJ1-2; clone_size: NA; d_call: NA; cdr3_length: 14; cdr3_aa: CASSYGQYFYGYTF; cdr3_nt: TGTGCCAGCAGTTACGGGCAGTATTTCTATGGCTACACCTTC
v_call: TRBV6-5; j_call: TRBJ1-1; clone_size: NA; d_call: NA; cdr3_length: 12; cdr3_aa: CASSYTNTEAFF; cdr3_nt: TGTGCCAGCAGTTACACAAACACTGAAGCTTTCTTT
v_call: TRBV5-1; j_call: TRBJ2-3; clone_size: once; d_call: NA; cdr3_length: 15; cdr3_aa: CASSLASSGTDTQYF; cdr3_nt: TGCGCCAGCAGCTTGGCCTCCAGCGGCACAGATACGCAGTATTTT
v_call: TRBV3-1/TRBV3-2; j_call: TRBJ2-2; clone_size: once; d_call: TRBD2; cdr3_length: 16; cdr3_aa: CASSFKTSGIAGELFF; cdr3_nt: TGTGCCAGCAGCTTCAAGACTAGCGGGATAGCCGGGGAGCTGTTTTTT
v_call: TRBV27; j_call: TRBJ1-2; clone_size: few; d_call: TRBD1; cdr3_length: 13; cdr3_aa: CASSEITGARYTF; cdr3_nt: TGTGCCAGCAGTGAAATTACAGGGGCCAGGTACACCTTC
v_call: TRBV15; j_call: TRBJ2-1; clone_size: NA; d_call: NA; cdr3_length: 15; cdr3_aa: CATSRDRIKGGEQFF; cdr3_nt: TGTGCCACCAGCAGAGATCGAATCAAAGGGGGTGAGCAGTTCTTC
v_call: TRBV27; j_call: TRBJ2-7; clone_size: NA; d_call: TRBD2; cdr3_length: 14; cdr3_aa: CASSLVAGGSEQYF; cdr3_nt: TGTGCCAGCAGTTTGGTAGCGGGAGGGTCCGAGCAGTACTTC
v_call: TRBV19; j_call: TRBJ2-3; clone_size: NA; d_call: TRBD1; cdr3_length: 15; cdr3_aa: CASSPQWGQGAGQYF; cdr3_nt: TGTGCCAGTAGCCCTCAGTGGGGACAGGGGGCCGGGCAGTATTTT
v_call: TRBV28; j_call: TRBJ1-2; clone_size: NA; d_call: NA; cdr3_length: 15; cdr3_aa: CASSSPSGSGPGYTF; cdr3_nt: TGTGCCAGCAGCAGTCCTTCCGGCAGCGGTCCCGGCTACACCTTC
v_call: TRBV2; j_call: TRBJ1-3; clone_size: NA; d_call: NA; cdr3_length: 15; cdr3_aa: CASRWDIRTGNTIYF; cdr3_nt: TGTGCCAGCAGATGGGACATTCGAACTGGAAACACCATATATTTT
v_call: TRBV4-1; j_call: TRBJ2-7; clone_size: NA; d_call: TRBD2; cdr3_length: 15; cdr3_aa: CASSQGTAGGYEQYF; cdr3_nt: TGCGCCAGCAGCCAAGGAACGGCGGGAGGGTACGAGCAGTACTTC
v_call: TRBV2; j_call: TRBJ2-1; clone_size: NA; d_call: TRBD2; cdr3_length: 15; cdr3_aa: CASSEAGGFYNEQFF; cdr3_nt: TGTGCCAGCAGTGAGGCGGGAGGGTTCTACAATGAGCAGTTCTTC
v_call: TRBV6-5; j_call: TRBJ1-1; clone_size: NA; d_call: TRBD1; cdr3_length: 13; cdr3_aa: CASTIDRGTEAFF; cdr3_nt: TGTGCCAGCACCATCGACAGGGGTACTGAAGCTTTCTTT
v_call: TRBV5-6; j_call: TRBJ2-5; clone_size: once; d_call: NA; cdr3_length: 13; cdr3_aa: CASSFGGRETQYF; cdr3_nt: TGTGCCAGCAGCTTCGGGGGTAGGGAGACCCAGTACTTC
v_call: TRBV28; j_call: TRBJ2-7; clone_size: NA; d_call: TRBD2; cdr3_length: 13; cdr3_aa: CASGRGGPYEQYF; cdr3_nt: TGTGCCAGCGGCCGGGGGGGCCCGTACGAGCAGTACTTC
v_call: TRBV11-3; j_call: TRBJ2-3; clone_size: NA; d_call: TRBD2; cdr3_length: 15; cdr3_aa: CASSLSSGGGNTQYF; cdr3_nt: TGTGCCAGCAGCTTATCTAGCGGGGGTGGGAATACGCAGTATTTT
v_call: TRBV5-4; j_call: TRBJ1-6; clone_size: NA; d_call: TRBD1; cdr3_length: 13; cdr3_aa: CASSEDRNSPLHF; cdr3_nt: TGTGCCAGCAGCGAGGACAGGAATTCACCCCTCCACTTT
v_call: TRBV6-4; j_call: TRBJ1-3; clone_size: NA; d_call: TRBD1; cdr3_length: 17; cdr3_aa: CASSDLRDRDSGNTIYF; cdr3_nt: TGTGCCAGCAGTGACTTGCGGGACAGGGACTCTGGAAACACCATATATTTT
v_call: TRBV5-6; j_call: TRBJ2-1; clone_size: NA; d_call: TRBD2; cdr3_length: 14; cdr3_aa: CASRLAGRYNEQFF; cdr3_nt: TGTGCCAGCAGACTAGCGGGAAGGTACAATGAGCAGTTCTTC
v_call: TRBV4-1; j_call: TRBJ2-7; clone_size: NA; d_call: NA; cdr3_length: 13; cdr3_aa: CASSQAGSYEQYF; cdr3_nt: TGCGCCAGCAGCCAAGCGGGTTCCTACGAGCAGTACTTC
v_call: TRBV6-6; j_call: TRBJ2-7; clone_size: NA; d_call: TRBD2; cdr3_length: 15; cdr3_aa: CASRGLAGESGEQYF; cdr3_nt: TGTGCCAGCAGGGGACTAGCGGGAGAATCGGGTGAGCAGTACTTC
v_call: TRBV5-1; j_call: TRBJ1-1; clone_size: NA; d_call: NA; cdr3_length: 14; cdr3_aa: CASSYRRPLEEAFF; cdr3_nt: TGCGCCAGCAGCTACCGCAGACCCCTAGAAGAAGCTTTCTTT
v_call: TRBV28; j_call: TRBJ2-1; clone_size: NA; d_call: NA; cdr3_length: 10; cdr3_aa: CASSFEEQFF; cdr3_nt: TGTGCCAGCAGTTTCGAGGAGCAGTTCTTC
v_call: TRBV6-2/TRBV6-3; j_call: TRBJ2-5; clone_size: few; d_call: TRBD2; cdr3_length: 21; cdr3_aa: CASSSWAAQVKRGPHQETQYF; cdr3_nt: TGTGCCAGCAGCTCCTGGGCCGCCCAGGTAAAGCGGGGACCACACCAAGAGACCCAGTACTTC
v_call: TRBV19; j_call: TRBJ1-5; clone_size: NA; d_call: TRBD1; cdr3_length: 16; cdr3_aa: CASSDRARKTDQPQHF; cdr3_nt: TGTGCCAGTAGCGACAGGGCCCGAAAGACAGATCAGCCCCAGCATTTT
v_call: TRBV28; j_call: TRBJ2-1; clone_size: NA; d_call: TRBD1; cdr3_length: 18; cdr3_aa: CASSLFYRDRAYYNEQFF; cdr3_nt: TGTGCCAGCAGTTTATTTTATAGGGACAGGGCATATTACAATGAGCAGTTCTTC
v_call: TRBV18; j_call: TRBJ1-1; clone_size: NA; d_call: NA; cdr3_length: 13; cdr3_aa: CASSPGQGSEAFF; cdr3_nt: TGTGCCAGCTCACCTGGGCAGGGATCTGAAGCTTTCTTT
v_call: TRBV15; j_call: TRBJ2-7; clone_size: NA; d_call: NA; cdr3_length: 15; cdr3_aa: CATSRDRTGSYEQYF; cdr3_nt: TGTGCCACCAGCAGAGATCGAACAGGCTCCTACGAGCAGTACTTC
v_call: TRBV7-9; j_call: TRBJ1-1; clone_size: NA; d_call: NA; cdr3_length: 13; cdr3_aa: CASSPGTNTEAFF; cdr3_nt: TGTGCCAGCAGCCCAGGGACTAACACTGAAGCTTTCTTT
v_call: TRBV28; j_call: TRBJ2-1; clone_size: NA; d_call: NA; cdr3_length: 16; cdr3_aa: CASSAAAASSYNEQFF; cdr3_nt: TGTGCCAGCAGTGCGGCGGCGGCCAGCTCCTACAATGAGCAGTTCTTC
v_call: TRBV7-2; j_call: TRBJ2-5; clone_size: NA; d_call: TRBD1; cdr3_length: 15; cdr3_aa: CASSLVDRGRETQYF; cdr3_nt: TGTGCCAGCAGCTTAGTCGACAGGGGGCGAGAGACCCAGTACTTC